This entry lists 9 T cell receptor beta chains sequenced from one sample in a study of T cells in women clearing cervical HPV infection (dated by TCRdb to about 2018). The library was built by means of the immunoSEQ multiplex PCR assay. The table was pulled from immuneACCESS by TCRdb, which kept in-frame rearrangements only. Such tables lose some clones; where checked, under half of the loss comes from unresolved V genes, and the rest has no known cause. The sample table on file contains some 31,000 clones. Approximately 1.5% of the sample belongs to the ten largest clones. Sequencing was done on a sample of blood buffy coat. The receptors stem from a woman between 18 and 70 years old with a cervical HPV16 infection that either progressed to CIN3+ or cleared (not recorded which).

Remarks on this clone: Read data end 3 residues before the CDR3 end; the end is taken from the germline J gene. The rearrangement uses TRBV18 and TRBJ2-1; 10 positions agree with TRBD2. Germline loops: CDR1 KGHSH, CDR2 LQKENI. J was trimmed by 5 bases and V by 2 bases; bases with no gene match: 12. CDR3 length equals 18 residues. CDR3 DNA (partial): TGTGCCAGCTCACCATTTGCTAGCGGGAGTCGGGTGGACAATGAG. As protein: CASSPFASGSRVDNE. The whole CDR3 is CASSPFASGSRVDNEQFF.

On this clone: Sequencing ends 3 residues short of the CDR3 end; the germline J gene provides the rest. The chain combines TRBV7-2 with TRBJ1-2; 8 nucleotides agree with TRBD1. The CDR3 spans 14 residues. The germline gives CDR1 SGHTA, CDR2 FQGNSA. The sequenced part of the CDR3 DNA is TGTGCCAGCAGCTCAGGACAGGGCCAATGGGGC. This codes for CASSSGQGQWG. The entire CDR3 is CASSSGQGQWGYTF.

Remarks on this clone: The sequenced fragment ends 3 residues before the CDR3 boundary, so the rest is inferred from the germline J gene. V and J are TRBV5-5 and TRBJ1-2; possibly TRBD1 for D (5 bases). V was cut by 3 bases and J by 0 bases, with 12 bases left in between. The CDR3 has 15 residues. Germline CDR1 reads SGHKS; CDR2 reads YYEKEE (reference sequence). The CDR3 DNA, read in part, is TGTGCCAGCAGCTGGGGGGAAGGAGCTAACTATGGC. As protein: CASSWGEGANYG. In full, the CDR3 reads CASSWGEGANYGYTF.

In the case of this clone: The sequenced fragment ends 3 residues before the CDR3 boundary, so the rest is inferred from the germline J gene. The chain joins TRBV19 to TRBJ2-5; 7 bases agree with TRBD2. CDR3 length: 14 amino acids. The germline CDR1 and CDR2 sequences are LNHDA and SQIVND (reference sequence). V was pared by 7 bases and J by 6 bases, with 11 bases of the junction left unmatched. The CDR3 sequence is CASNPSVAGQTQYF. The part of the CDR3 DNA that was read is TGTGCCAGTAACCCCTCGGTAGCGGGTCAGACC.

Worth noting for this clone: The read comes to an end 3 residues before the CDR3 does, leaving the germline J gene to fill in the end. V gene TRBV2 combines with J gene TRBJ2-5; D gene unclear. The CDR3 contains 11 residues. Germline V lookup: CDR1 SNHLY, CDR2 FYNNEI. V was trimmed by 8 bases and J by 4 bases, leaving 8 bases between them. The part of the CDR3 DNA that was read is TGTGCCAGCGGGCCCTTAGAGACC. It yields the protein CASGPLET. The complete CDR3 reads CASGPLETQYF.

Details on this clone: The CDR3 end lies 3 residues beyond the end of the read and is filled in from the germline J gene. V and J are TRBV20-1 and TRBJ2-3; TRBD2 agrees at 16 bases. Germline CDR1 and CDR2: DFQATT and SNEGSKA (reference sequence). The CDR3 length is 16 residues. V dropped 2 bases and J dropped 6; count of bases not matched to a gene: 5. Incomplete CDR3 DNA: TGCAGTGCTAGATCCGGGACTAGCGGGAGGGCGGATACG. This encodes CSARSGTSGRADT. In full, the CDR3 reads CSARSGTSGRADTQYF.

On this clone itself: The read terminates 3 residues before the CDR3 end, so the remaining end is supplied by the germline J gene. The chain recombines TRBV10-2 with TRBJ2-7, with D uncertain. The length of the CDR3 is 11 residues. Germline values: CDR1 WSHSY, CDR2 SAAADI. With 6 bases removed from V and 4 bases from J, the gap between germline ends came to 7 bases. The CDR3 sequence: CASSPSYEQYF. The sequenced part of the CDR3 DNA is TGCGCCAGCAGCCCTAGTTACGAG.

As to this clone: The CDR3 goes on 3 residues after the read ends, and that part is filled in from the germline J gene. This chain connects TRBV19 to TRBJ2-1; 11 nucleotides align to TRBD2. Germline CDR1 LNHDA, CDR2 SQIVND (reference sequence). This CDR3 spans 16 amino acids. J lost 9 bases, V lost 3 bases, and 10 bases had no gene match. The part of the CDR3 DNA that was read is TGTGCCAGTAGTATTAGGCGGACTAGCGGGCGGGTTGAG. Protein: CASSIRRTSGRVE. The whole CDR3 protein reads CASSIRRTSGRVEQFF. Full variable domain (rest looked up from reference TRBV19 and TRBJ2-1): DGGITQSPKYLFRKEGQNVTLSCEQNLNHDAMYWYRQDPGQGLRLIYYSQIVNDFQKGDIAEGYSVSREKKESFPLTVTSAQKNPTAFYLCASSIRRTSGRVEQFFGPGTRLTVL.

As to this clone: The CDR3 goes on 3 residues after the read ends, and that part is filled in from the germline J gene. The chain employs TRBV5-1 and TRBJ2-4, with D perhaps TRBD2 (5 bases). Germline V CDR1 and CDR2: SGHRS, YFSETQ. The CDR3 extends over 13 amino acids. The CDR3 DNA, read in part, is TGCGCCAGCAGCTCAAGCGGAGCGGAGACT. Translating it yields CASSSSGAET. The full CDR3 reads CASSSSGAETQYF.